This T cell receptor (beta chain) derives from a study of control samples from healthy donors and cancer patients. TCRdb's table, derived via immunoSEQ multiplex PCR, lists solely in-frame clones and lacks some. The sample carries tens of thousands of clones, 87% recorded once. The CDR3 covers 15 residues. Trimming stripped 4 bases from V and 0 bases from J, with 7 bases between. CDR1 is LNHDA and CDR2 is SQIVND in the germline V gene (reference sequence). This clonotype originated in a woman aged 55-69 years with lung cancer. The specimen was PBMCs. This rearrangement joins TRBV19 to TRBJ2-6; D remains ambiguous. For the CDR3, the DNA is TGTGCCAGTAGTACGACAATCTCTGGGGCCAACGTCCTGACTTTC. Residues: CASSTTISGANVLTF.